This TCR beta chain was sequenced for a study of CD8+CD57+ T cells in acquired aplastic anemia. Genomic DNA provided the template from which TCR beta VDJ and CDR3 profiles were obtained. MiXCR, run by TCRdb on the reads, gives a single entry per CDR3 protein. The sample yields about 200,000 distinct CDR3 sequences, 50% to 70% seen once. This clonotype was recorded many times. Germline loops: CDR1 SEHNR, CDR2 FQNEAQ (reference sequence). The CDR3 is 17 amino acids. J gave up 4 bases and V 1 base, and 8 bases lay outside the gene matches. The patients chosen for sequencing had shown expansion of CD8+CD57+ cells (detected by flow cytometry).

This TCR was recovered from a human donor with aplastic anemia. The rearrangement links TRBV7-9 to TRBJ2-1, with 9 bases aligning to TRBD2. Sequenced sample: sorted CD4+, CD8+, or CD8+CD57+ T cells (not recorded which) from PBMCs. The CDR3 loop reads CASSLVLSGGHYNEQFF. The DNA of the CDR3 is TGTGCCAGCAGCTTAGTTCTTAGCGGGGGTCATTACAATGAGCAGTTCTTC.